The sequence of this T cell receptor (beta chain) was determined in a study of neurological immune-mediated disorders. Study results and limitations: Subjects shared no identical expanded-clone CDR3 amino acid sequences, suggesting private TCR-beta repertoires in all groups. While HTLV-1-associated myelopathy showed the greatest TCR clonal expansion, multiple sclerosis showed the least, falling below healthy controls.

As healthy controls, volunteers from a blood bank in Maryland, USA, were used. This clonotype appeared many times. Its target is unknown. Each TCR transcript was tagged with a 10-nucleotide random UMI during 5'RACE. TCRdb passed the 5' RACE reads through MiXCR, listing each CDR3 protein once. The sample consists of more than 45,000 distinct CDR3 sequences, 10% to 12% of them appearing once. Unmatched junction bases numbered 3, after V lost 1 base and J lost 1 base. The CDR3 has 15 residues. Germline V gives CDR1 SGHDT, CDR2 YYEEEE. J is TRBJ2-3 and V is TRBV5-6; TRBD2 aligns across 7 bases. This receptor was taken from a man aged 55 to 70 in good health. The sequenced material came from PBMCs. The chain's CDR3 is CASSLPAGRTDTQYF. CDR3 sequence (DNA): TGTGCCAGCAGCTTGCCAGCGGGGCGCACAGATACGCAGTATTTT. The full variable domain, its missing parts supplied by reference TRBV5-6 and TRBJ2-3, is DAGVTQSPTHLIKTRGQQVTLRCSPKSGHDTVSWYQQALGQGPQFIFQYYEEEERQRGNFPDRFSGHQFPNYSSELNVNALLLGDSALYLCASSLPAGRTDTQYFGPGTRLTVL.